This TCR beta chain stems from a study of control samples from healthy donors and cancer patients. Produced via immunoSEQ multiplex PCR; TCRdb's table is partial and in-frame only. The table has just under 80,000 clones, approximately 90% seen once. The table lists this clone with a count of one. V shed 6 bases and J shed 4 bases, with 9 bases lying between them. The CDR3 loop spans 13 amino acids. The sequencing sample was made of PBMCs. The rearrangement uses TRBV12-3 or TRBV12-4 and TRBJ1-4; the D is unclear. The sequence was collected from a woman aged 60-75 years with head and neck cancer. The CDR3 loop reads CASSIDGNEKLFF. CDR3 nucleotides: TGTGCCAGCAGCATCGACGGTAATGAAAAACTGTTTTTT.